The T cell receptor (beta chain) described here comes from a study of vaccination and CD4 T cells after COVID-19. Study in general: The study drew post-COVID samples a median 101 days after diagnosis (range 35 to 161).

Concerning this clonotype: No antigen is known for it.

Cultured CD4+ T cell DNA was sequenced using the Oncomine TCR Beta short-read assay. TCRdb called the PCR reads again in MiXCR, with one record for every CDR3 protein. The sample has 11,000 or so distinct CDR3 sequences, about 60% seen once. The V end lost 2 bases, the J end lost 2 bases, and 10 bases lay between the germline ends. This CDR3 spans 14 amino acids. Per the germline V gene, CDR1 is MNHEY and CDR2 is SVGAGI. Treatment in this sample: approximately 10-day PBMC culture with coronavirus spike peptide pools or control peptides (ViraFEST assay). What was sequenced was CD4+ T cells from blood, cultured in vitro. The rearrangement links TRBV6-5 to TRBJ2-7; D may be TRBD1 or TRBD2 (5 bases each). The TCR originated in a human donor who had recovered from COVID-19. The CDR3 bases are TGTGCCAGCAGTTACGGGTTGGGACCCTACGAGCAGTACTTC. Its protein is CASSYGLGPYEQYF.